The 16 T cell receptor beta chains below all came from one sample that was sequenced in a study of T cell responses to AZD1222 COVID-19 vaccine. Here immunoSEQ multiplex PCR was the method, and the copy in TCRdb shows in-frame clones only, minus some. The sample carries 150,000 to 200,000 clones, 90% to 95% recorded once. The sample was peripheral blood, taken on day 0 of AZD1222 vaccination. These receptors came from an adult in good health.

The gene calls are TRBV28 and TRBJ2-7, with D maybe TRBD1 (6 bases). Germline V CDR1 and CDR2: MDHEN, SYDVKM. This CDR3 comprises 14 residues. The V gene lost 2 bases and the J gene lost 7 bases, with 15 bases spanning the gap. The CDR3 sequence is CASSLVGTPQEQYF. The CDR3 DNA reads TGTGCCAGCAGTTTAGTCGGGACACCCCAGGAGCAGTACTTC.

This clone was detected a few times. The V call is TRBV3-1 (or the pseudogene TRBV3-2), the J call TRBJ2-2; no reliable D call. This CDR3 has 15 residues. Trimming pared 3 bases from V and 2 bases from J, leaving 10 bases between. Germline values: CDR1 LGHDT, CDR2 YNNKEL (reference sequence). CDR3 amino acids: CASSHRRSNTGELFF. In DNA form, the CDR3 reads TGTGCCAGCAGCCACAGAAGATCCAACACCGGGGAGCTGTTTTTT.

V is TRBV18 and J is TRBJ1-6; possibly TRBD1 for D (5 bases). Germline CDR1 KGHSH, CDR2 LQKENI. Trimming took off 3 bases at V and 10 bases at J, with 13 bases between the two ends. The CDR3 sequence is 14 residues long. The CDR3 nucleotides read TGTGCCAGCTCACCCTCCAGGGAGGGATCACCCCTCCACTTT. It specifies CASSPSREGSPLHF.

This rearrangement joins TRBV9 to TRBJ1-5; no reliable D call. Germline V gene lookup returns CDR1 SGDLS and CDR2 YYNGEE. The length of the CDR3 is 15 residues. Trimming left V 0 bases short and J 0 bases short, with 7 bases between. Written as DNA, the CDR3 is TGTGCCAGCAGCGTAGCTGGCAGTAGCAATCAGCCCCAGCATTTT. The encoded protein is CASSVAGSSNQPQHF.

The chain is built from TRBV5-8 and TRBJ1-4; perhaps TRBD1 as D (5 bases). V dropped 4 bases and J dropped 8 bases, with 18 bases sitting between them. The CDR3 totals 15 residues. CDR1 and CDR2 from the germline V gene are SGHTS and YDEGEE. CDR3 sequence: CASSLDLGPGEKLFF. DNA for the CDR3: TGTGCCAGCAGCCTGGACTTGGGGCCGGGGGAAAAACTGTTTTTT.

This sequence joins TRBV3-1 (or the pseudogene TRBV3-2) and TRBJ2-3; D is perhaps TRBD1 or TRBD2 (6 bases each). With 2 bases removed from V and 1 base from J, the gap between germline ends came to 16 bases. Germline loops: CDR1 LGHDT, CDR2 YNNKEL (reference sequence). The CDR3 is made up of 17 amino acids. The CDR3 DNA reads as TGTGCCAGCAGCCAATTGACGGGGGCTCCCCGCACAGATACGCAGTATTTT. Protein: CASSQLTGAPRTDTQYF.

Written as DNA, the CDR3 is TGTGCCAGCAGCTCGACGACAGGGATCGGAAACACCATATATTTT. It translates to CASSSTTGIGNTIYF. The rearrangement links TRBV5-6 to TRBJ1-3; 7 bases agree with TRBD1. J lost 4 bases, V lost 3 bases, and 7 bases had no gene match. Germline CDR1 is SGHDT and CDR2 is YYEEEE. This CDR3 contains 15 residues.

The chain uses TRBV28 and TRBJ1-2, with 7 bases that match TRBD1. The CDR3 totals 14 residues. Germline V gene data show CDR1 as MDHEN and CDR2 as SYDVKM. V dropped 5 bases and J dropped 7; count of bases not matched to a gene: 10. CDR3 DNA: TGTGCCAGCAGTCCCGAGGAGGGGGCGCTTGGCTACACCTTC. Its translation: CASSPEEGALGYTF.

The CDR3 loop is CASSSRTGMGTEAFF. The CDR3 nucleotides read TGCGCCAGCAGCTCGCGGACAGGGATGGGCACTGAAGCTTTCTTT. The V and J genes are TRBV5-1 and TRBJ1-1; 8 positions agree with TRBD1. The J segment lost 4 bases and the V segment lost 3 bases, leaving 8 bases of the junction unmatched. Per germline, CDR1 SGHRS and CDR2 YFSETQ. This CDR3 region has 15 residues.

The sample holds a few counts of this clone. This chain links TRBV29-1 with TRBJ1-3; 7 positions agree with TRBD1. Germline lookup yields CDR1 SQVTM and CDR2 ANQGSEA. Trimming cost V 4 bases and J 0 bases; bases outside gene matches: 0. This CDR3 region has 13 residues. CDR3 coding DNA: TGCAGCGTTGGGGACAGCTCTGGAAACACCATATATTTT. It encodes CSVGDSSGNTIYF.

This clone was observed once. V and J are TRBV30 and TRBJ1-4; 10 nucleotides align to TRBD1. Germline CDR1 and CDR2: GTSNPN and SVGIG (reference sequence). J lost 7 bases, V lost 8 bases, and 7 bases had no gene match. The CDR3 covers 13 residues. The DNA of the CDR3 is TGTGCCGGACAGGGGGGTTATTCTGAAAAACTGTTTTTT. This translates into CAGQGGYSEKLFF.

As to this clone: The sample contains more than one DNA sequence encoding this CDR3. The chain is built from TRBV2 and TRBJ1-2, with 8 bases lining up with TRBD1. The CDR3 length is 15 residues. Germline V gives CDR1 SNHLY, CDR2 FYNNEI. V trimming: 6 bases; J trimming: 0 bases; junction bases outside the gene matches: 6. Written as DNA, the CDR3 is TGTGCCAGCAGCGTACGACAGGGGACTAACTATGGCTACACCTTC. This codes for CASSVRQGTNYGYTF.

The chain uses TRBV27 and TRBJ2-7; D gene uncertain. The germline V gene encodes CDR1 MNHEY and CDR2 SMNVEV (reference sequence). The CDR3 spans 13 residues. Deletions cut 6 bases from V and 0 bases from J, with 9 bases between. CDR3 sequence reads: CASSLVGSYEQYF. CDR3 DNA sequence: TGTGCCAGCAGCCTTGTGGGCTCCTACGAGCAGTACTTC.

The gene calls are TRBV6-6 and TRBJ2-7, with 7 positions matching TRBD1. CDR3 size: 13 residues. Germline loops: CDR1 MNHNY, CDR2 SVGAGI (reference sequence). With V trimmed by 6 bases and J by 5 bases, 7 bases remained unmatched. CDR3 bases: TGTGCCAGCAGACAGGGGACGGGGAACGAGCAGTACTTC. This gives the protein CASRQGTGNEQYF.

The rearrangement uses TRBV6-4 and TRBJ1-4; the D gene is possibly TRBD1 (6 bases). In germline, CDR1 is MRHNA, CDR2 SNTAGT. The CDR3 extends over 15 amino acids. V was clipped by 10 bases and J by 11 bases, with 26 bases between them. The chain's CDR3 is CAINPRGCIIRKLFF. As DNA, the CDR3 is TGTGCCATCAACCCAAGGGGGTGTATAATTAGGAAACTGTTTTTT.

The V gene is TRBV10-3, the J gene TRBJ2-7, with a tentative D call TRBD1 (5 bases). The CDR3 totals 17 residues. Trimming removed 1 base from V and 0 bases from J, with 16 bases in between. Germline loops: CDR1 ENHRY, CDR2 SYGVKD. The CDR3 region is CAISEFLGAASSYEQYF. CDR3 DNA: TGTGCCATCAGTGAGTTCCTTGGGGCGGCCAGCTCCTACGAGCAGTACTTC.